A single sample gave rise to the 9 T cell receptor beta chains below, sequenced in a study of blood T cell repertoires in COVID-19. Profiled with immunoSEQ multiplex PCR; TCRdb holds only in-frame clones, not every one. The top ten clones hold roughly a sixth of a sample with 250,000 to 300,000 clones, 86% of them seen once. Sequencing was carried out using PBMCs or T cells enriched from blood (not recorded which). These receptors originate from a man aged 18 to 29 who had recovered from COVID-19.

This chain uses TRBV11-2 with TRBJ2-5; 7 bases are shared with TRBD1. CDR1 and CDR2 from the germline V gene are SGHAT and FQNNGV. The CDR3 extends over 13 amino acids. V was pared by 5 bases and J by 5 bases, with 5 bases of the junction left unmatched. The CDR3 DNA sequence: TGTGCCAGCAGCAAGGGGGCGCGGGAGACCCAGTACTTC. It is translated as CASSKGARETQYF.

This chain uses TRBV4-1 with TRBJ2-1, with D perhaps TRBD2 (5 bases). V lost 0 bases to trimming and J lost 3 bases, with 18 bases between them. CDR3 length: 18 amino acids. Germline loops: CDR1 MGHRA, CDR2 YSYEKL. CDR3 loop: CASSQDSNGVGYYNEQFF. The CDR3 DNA follows: TGCGCCAGCAGCCAAGATTCCAACGGGGTGGGGTACTACAATGAGCAGTTCTTC.

V and J are TRBV7-9 and TRBJ1-1; D not resolved. The CDR3 is 14 residues long. Germline-derived CDR1 and CDR2 are SEHNR and FQNEAQ (reference sequence). The V end lost 3 bases, the J end lost 5 bases, and 13 bases lay between the germline ends. In nucleotides, the CDR3 is TGTGCCAGCAGCTTGGAACACCCGGGAACTGAAGCTTTCTTT. Its translation: CASSLEHPGTEAFF.

The J gene is TRBJ1-2, the V gene TRBV28; the match to TRBD1 covers 8 bases. The CDR3 runs 12 residues. CDR1 is MDHEN, CDR2 SYDVKM, per germline. V was clipped by 8 bases and J by 1 base; unmatched bases: 0. This chain's CDR3 is CASGQGNYGYTF. In DNA form, the CDR3 reads TGTGCCAGCGGACAGGGTAACTATGGCTACACCTTC.

This chain uses TRBV5-5 with TRBJ1-5; TRBD1 is a possible D gene (5 bases). CDR3 size: 14 residues. Trimming left V 5 bases short and J 6 bases short, with 15 bases between. CDR1 SGHKS and CDR2 YYEKEE come from the germline V gene (reference sequence). The DNA of the CDR3 is TGTGCCAGCAGTTATACAGGTGTAGGTCAGCCCCAGCATTTT. This translates into CASSYTGVGQPQHF.

The V call is TRBV6-6, the J call TRBJ1-1; 8 bases are shared with TRBD1. Germline lookup yields CDR1 MNHNY and CDR2 SVGAGI (reference sequence). With 5 bases clipped from V and 6 bases from J, the junction kept 11 bases outside the gene matches. The CDR3 consists of 15 residues. The CDR3 DNA reads as TGTGCCAGCAGTCGACCGGACAGGGCGGTAGCTGAAGCTTTCTTT. It specifies CASSRPDRAVAEAFF.

The rearrangement joins TRBV18 to TRBJ2-1; a possible D gene is TRBD2 (5 bases). This CDR3 is built from 14 residues. V lost 3 bases, J lost 4 bases, and 10 bases lay in between. Germline V gene lookup returns CDR1 KGHSH and CDR2 LQKENI. CDR3 protein: CASSPSERYNEQFF. The CDR3 coding sequence is TGTGCCAGCTCACCTTCCGAGCGGTACAATGAGCAGTTCTTC.

In regard to this clone: Other DNA sequences in this specimen translate into the identical CDR3. This chain uses TRBV29-1 with TRBJ1-2; 9 bases agree with TRBD1. Germline CDR1 reads SQVTM; CDR2 reads ANQGSEA. The V gene end was trimmed by 6 bases and the J gene end by 6 bases; junction bases not matched to a gene: 2. The CDR3 extends over 11 amino acids. DNA for the CDR3: TGCAGCGTGGGACAGGGAAATGGCTACACCTTC. It encodes CSVGQGNGYTF.

The V and J genes are TRBV10-3 and TRBJ2-1; TRBD2 agrees at 10 bases. With 6 bases clipped from V and 7 bases from J, the junction kept 15 bases outside the gene matches. The V gene's germline CDR1 is ENHRY and CDR2 SYGVKD. The CDR3 spans 17 residues. CDR3 in amino acids: CAIRTGAGGKEGNEQFF. In nucleotides, the CDR3 is TGTGCCATCAGGACGGGAGCGGGGGGGAAGGAGGGGAATGAGCAGTTCTTC.